This T cell receptor (beta chain) was obtained from a study of cytomegalovirus exposure and HLA in healthy donors. Overall study context: Genotyping showed roughly 86% of a few hundred donors falling in the Caucasian-associated ancestry cluster. Overall study findings and caveats: It was taken for granted in presence/absence analyses that sequencing depth across donors was roughly uniform. Later analysis showed most CMV-associated TCR beta chains appearing HLA-restricted.

In the case of this clone: The antigen is undetermined.

The PCR made use of 60 Vbeta and 13 Jbeta primers. Profiling relied on immunoSEQ multiplex PCR, and the TCRdb table lists in-frame clones only, not all of them. The data show about 96,000 clones, with 64% seen just once and approximately 3% held by the top ten. The TCR was taken from a man in his fifties or sixties in good health and CMV-seronegative. Sequencing used PBMCs.

The CDR3 coding sequence is TGTGCCAGCAGGAAGACAACGGATAATGAAAAACTGTTTTTT. It translates to CASRKTTDNEKLFF. The chain joins TRBV6-1 to TRBJ1-4; the D is unclear. Trimming left V 6 bases short and J 4 bases short, with 12 bases between. The V gene's germline CDR1 is MNHNS and CDR2 SASEGT. The CDR3 is 14 residues long.